This T cell receptor beta chain appears in the sequencing data of a study of blood T cells in healthy people across ages. Looking at the study overall: Every two T cells gave about one barcoded beta molecule via template switching. Whole-study findings and limits: Older individuals had lower TCR beta diversity per million T cells (the decline was roughly linear).

The CDR3 runs to 18 residues. Germline V gene data show CDR1 as MDHEN and CDR2 as SYDVKM. Deletions cut 3 bases from V and 0 bases from J, with 18 bases between. Aged roughly 6 to 100, donors were systemically healthy Caucasians from Russia. A second PCR of about 6 to 11 cycles used a sample-barcoded 5' primer and a J-beta primer mix. TCRdb re-called the 5' RACE reads with MiXCR, one entry per CDR3 protein. The data show approximately 850,000 distinct CDR3 sequences, with roughly 44% seen just once and roughly 19% held by the top ten. Turning to this clonotype: The antigen is undetermined.

The chain recombines TRBV28 with TRBJ1-5; D is ambiguous. The sequence was obtained from a man aged 60 to 69 in good health. The specimen sequenced was blood. The CDR3 DNA reads TGTGCCAGCAGTTTCTCCGGCAAATATACATATAGCAATCAGCCCCAGCATTTT. Amino acids: CASSFSGKYTYSNQPQHF. Variable domain in full (rest from reference TRBV28 and TRBJ1-5): DVKVTQSSRYLVKRTGEKVFLECVQDMDHENMFWYRQDPGLGLRLIYFSYDVKMKEKGDIPEGYSVSREKKERFSLILESASTNQTSMYLCASSFSGKYTYSNQPQHFGDGTRLSIL.